This TCR beta chain is from a study of identical twins. Using its own MiXCR run on the 5' RACE reads, TCRdb lists one record per CDR3 protein. The repertoire holds 250,000 or so distinct CDR3 sequences, with approximately 11% as singletons. The CDR3 totals 16 residues. The V gene lost 4 bases and the J gene lost 4 bases, with 19 bases spanning the gap. Germline V gene lookup returns CDR1 SGHRS and CDR2 YFSETQ. General study points: Weaker excess sharing between twins was seen in beta out-of-frame sequences. The same donors were not followed; conclusions instead depended on cross-sectional statistical analysis.

In its sample, this clonotype was seen many times. Its antigen is as yet unknown. In addition, the sample was reused for a study of yellow fever vaccine responses in identical twins.

This chain uses TRBV5-1 with TRBJ2-3; a weak D match, TRBD2 (7 bases). Sequencing was carried out using memory (CD45RO+) T cells sorted from blood. This TCR was recovered from a woman under 30 in good health. The CDR3: CASSLTPRGGADTQYF. The CDR3 DNA is TGCGCCAGCAGCCTGACCCCCCGAGGGGGGGCAGATACGCAGTATTTT.